One and the same sample provided the 18 T cell receptor beta chains below, sequenced in a study of CD4 T cells in relation to SARS-CoV-2 and coronaviruses. Produced via immunoSEQ multiplex PCR; TCRdb's table is partial and in-frame only. There are tens of thousands of clones in the sample; around 93% occur only once, and roughly 0.14% lies in the top ten. Before the COVID-19 pandemic, during about 2010-2018, CD4+ T cells were taken from unexposed donors. Input material: naive CD4+ T cells from PBMCs. Subset noted: naive CD4+ T cells isolated by negative enrichment. The receptors were gathered from a human donor in good health.

The chain couples TRBV18 to TRBJ2-5, with TRBD2 as a possible D gene (6 bases). The CDR3 is made up of 14 amino acids. Germline V gene sequence: CDR1 KGHSH, CDR2 LQKENI. Between the trimmed V and J ends, which lost 0 bases and 7 bases, there was a span of 12 bases. This chain's CDR3 is CASSPPGGSRTQYF. DNA of the CDR3: TGTGCCAGCTCACCACCTGGAGGGAGTCGGACCCAGTACTTC.

The chain carries TRBV27 and TRBJ2-1; 16 bases fit TRBD2. The CDR3 runs to 18 residues. The V gene end was trimmed by 5 bases and the J gene end by 6 bases; junction bases not matched to a gene: 10. Germline V CDR1 and CDR2: MNHEY, SMNVEV (reference sequence). The CDR3 reads CASSPPGLAGGVGNEQFF. The CDR3 coding sequence is TGTGCCAGCAGTCCCCCGGGACTAGCGGGAGGGGTAGGCAATGAGCAGTTCTTC.

This rearrangement joins TRBV19 to TRBJ2-2, with D maybe TRBD1 (5 bases). Germline V gene lookup returns CDR1 LNHDA and CDR2 SQIVND (reference sequence). Deletions cut 2 bases from V and 0 bases from J, with 22 bases between. The CDR3 is 20 residues long. In DNA form, the CDR3 reads TGTGCCAGTAGTATATGGGCCGGACACCATTTAACCGCGAACACCGGGGAGCTGTTTTTT. Encoded protein: CASSIWAGHHLTANTGELFF. The full variable domain, its missing parts supplied by reference TRBV19 and TRBJ2-2, is DGGITQSPKYLFRKEGQNVTLSCEQNLNHDAMYWYRQDPGQGLRLIYYSQIVNDFQKGDIAEGYSVSREKKESFPLTVTSAQKNPTAFYLCASSIWAGHHLTANTGELFFGEGSRLTVL.

The CDR3 sequence is CAWSLGQSNTGELFF. Here the CDR3 DNA reads TGTGCCTGGAGCTTAGGACAGTCGAACACCGGGGAGCTGTTTTTT. V is TRBV30 and J is TRBJ2-2; TRBD1 might be the D (6 bases). Per germline, CDR1 GTSNPN and CDR2 SVGIG (reference sequence). This CDR3 comprises 15 residues. Trimming cost V 3 bases and J 0 bases, with 11 bases left between them.

The rearrangement joins TRBV20-1 to TRBJ2-3, with 8 bases matching TRBD2. The CDR3 extends over 16 amino acids. J gave up 5 bases and V 3 bases, and 13 bases lay outside the gene matches. CDR1 and CDR2 from the germline V gene are DFQATT and SNEGSKA (reference sequence). CDR3 nucleotides: TGCAGTGCTAGTCTACCTCTAGCGGGCCTAGGAGATACGCAGTATTTT. Encoded protein: CSASLPLAGLGDTQYF.

V gene TRBV5-1 combines with J gene TRBJ2-7; no definite D call. CDR1 and CDR2 from the germline V gene are SGHRS and YFSETQ. The V end lost 0 bases, the J end lost 5 bases, and 6 bases lay between the germline ends. The CDR3 has 12 residues. The CDR3 sequence is CASSLAEHEQYF. In DNA form, the CDR3 reads TGCGCCAGCAGCTTGGCAGAGCACGAGCAGTACTTC.

The chain has TRBV5-1 and TRBJ2-3; D possibly corresponds to TRBD2 (5 bases). This CDR3 spans 17 amino acids. The germline gives CDR1 SGHRS, CDR2 YFSETQ. V was clipped by 0 bases and J by 2 bases, with 16 bases between them. CDR3 loop: CASSLGLGSYNTDTQYF. Here the CDR3 DNA reads TGCGCCAGCAGCTTGGGTCTGGGGAGCTACAACACAGATACGCAGTATTTT.

The gene calls are TRBV7-2 and TRBJ2-3; 8 bases line up with TRBD2. Losses at the gene ends were 4 bases for V and 1 base for J; bases not matched to a gene: 7. The CDR3 consists of 16 residues. Germline V lookup: CDR1 SGHTA, CDR2 FQGNSA. The CDR3 sequence: CASSSPGLARTDTQYF. The CDR3 nucleotides are TGTGCCAGCAGCTCACCCGGACTAGCCCGCACAGATACGCAGTATTTT.

The chain links TRBV25-1 to TRBJ2-3, with 8 bases fitting TRBD2. V lost 5 bases, J lost 4 bases, and 8 bases stayed unmatched. This CDR3 contains 15 residues. Germline-derived CDR1 and CDR2 are MGHDK and SYGVNS. The CDR3 spells CASSLSGSRADTQYF. Here the CDR3 DNA reads TGTGCCAGCAGTCTAAGCGGGAGTCGGGCAGATACGCAGTATTTT.

This rearrangement joins TRBV6-4 to TRBJ2-7; tentative D call: TRBD2 (5 bases). The V gene's germline CDR1 is MRHNA and CDR2 SNTAGT. The CDR3 runs 16 residues. Trimming took off 2 bases at V and 5 bases at J, with 19 bases between the two ends. The CDR3 reads CASSDLAASFSDEQYF. For the CDR3, the DNA is TGTGCCAGCAGTGACCTTGCGGCTAGCTTCTCGGACGAGCAGTACTTC.

This chain uses TRBV18 with TRBJ2-5; TRBD1 might be the D (5 bases). The V and J ends lost 3 bases and 5 bases respectively, with 16 bases between them. From germline, CDR1 is KGHSH and CDR2 LQKENI. The CDR3 consists of 15 residues. The CDR3 sequence is CASSPFDSGLETQYF. CDR3 bases: TGTGCCAGCTCACCGTTTGATTCAGGGCTTGAGACCCAGTACTTC.

As regards this clone: Mismatch with germline at one junction end may stem from a read error. The chain couples TRBV5-5 to TRBJ1-2, with unresolved D. This CDR3 is 14 amino acids long. Germline V gene sequence: CDR1 SGHKS, CDR2 YYEKEE (reference sequence). The CDR3 reads CASSLVIGGYGHTF. DNA of the CDR3: TGTGCCAGCAGCTTGGTGATCGGCGGCTATGGCCACACCTTC. Together with reference TRBV5-5 and TRBJ1-2, the CDR3 gives the full variable domain: DAGVTQSPTHLIKTRGQQVTLRCSPISGHKSVSWYQQVLGQGPQFIFQYYEKEERGRGNFPDRFSARQFPNYSSELNVNALLLGDSALYLCASSLVIGGYGHTFGSGTRLTVV.

This sequence joins TRBV7-6 and TRBJ2-1; D is possibly TRBD2 (5 bases). The germline V gene has CDR1 SGHVS and CDR2 FNYEAQ. This CDR3 spans 17 amino acids. Trimming stripped 1 base from V and 0 bases from J, with 13 bases between. This CDR3 reads CASSLVFRGSSYNEQFF. CDR3 bases: TGTGCCAGCAGCTTAGTTTTTCGCGGGTCCTCCTACAATGAGCAGTTCTTC. The full variable domain, completed using reference TRBV7-6 and TRBJ2-1, is GAGVSQSPRYKVTKRGQDVALRCDPISGHVSLYWYRQALGQGPEFLTYFNYEAQQDKSGLPNDRFSAERPEGSISTLTIQRTEQRDSAMYRCASSLVFRGSSYNEQFFGPGTRLTVL.

This clone was recorded only once. The chain links TRBV28 to TRBJ2-5; 10 bases are shared with TRBD1. The CDR3 has 16 residues. Germline values: CDR1 MDHEN, CDR2 SYDVKM. J lost 1 base, V lost 6 bases, and 8 bases had no gene match. The CDR3 sequence: CASSPGTGALQETQYF. CDR3 nucleotide sequence: TGTGCCAGCAGCCCCGGGACAGGGGCCCTCCAAGAGACCCAGTACTTC.

The genes are TRBV4-1 and TRBJ2-1; tentative D call: TRBD2 (6 bases). This CDR3 spans 14 amino acids. V dropped 4 bases and J dropped 5 bases, with 12 bases sitting between them. Germline assignment: CDR1 MGHRA and CDR2 YSYEKL. Written as DNA, the CDR3 is TGCGCCAGCAGCCCCCCGGGGGTCCACAATGAGCAGTTCTTC. Translating gives CASSPPGVHNEQFF.

The gene calls are TRBV2 and TRBJ2-2; D call uncertain. This CDR3 is built from 15 residues. The germline gives CDR1 SNHLY, CDR2 FYNNEI. Trimming removed 6 bases from V and 8 bases from J, with 19 bases in between. CDR3 sequence: CASRAARFTSGELFF. The DNA of the CDR3 is TGTGCCAGCAGGGCCGCGCGGTTCACTTCTGGGGAGCTGTTTTTT.

V gene TRBV27 combines with J gene TRBJ2-7; 10 nucleotides align to TRBD2. The CDR3 sequence is 15 residues long. Germline V gene lookup returns CDR1 MNHEY and CDR2 SMNVEV (reference sequence). After removal of 5 bases from V and 3 bases from J, the junction contained 7 bases not matched to a gene. The CDR3 is CASSRPSGSGYEQYF. CDR3 in DNA: TGTGCCAGCAGTCGGCCTAGCGGGAGCGGCTACGAGCAGTACTTC.

Only one count was recorded for this clone. This chain uses TRBV18 with TRBJ2-7, with D tentatively TRBD1 (6 bases). CDR1 and CDR2 (germline): KGHSH, LQKENI. Deletions cut 3 bases from V and 7 bases from J, with 10 bases between. This CDR3 has 12 residues. CDR3 DNA sequence: TGTGCCAGCTCACCGATGAGGGGGGAGCAGTACTTC. Its protein product is CASSPMRGEQYF.